The 3 T cell receptor beta chains listed next were all sequenced from one sample in a study of T cell responses to AZD1222 COVID-19 vaccine. Generated by immunoSEQ multiplex PCR, the TCRdb table keeps only in-frame clones and is missing some. The sample holds 200,000 to 250,000 clones, roughly 94% seen once. This material consisted of peripheral blood, taken 28 days after the second dose of the MenACWY control vaccine. These receptors all stem from an adult who received the MenACWY meningococcal vaccine as a control.

The chain joins TRBV4-1 to TRBJ2-7; D remains ambiguous. Per the germline V gene, CDR1 is MGHRA and CDR2 is YSYEKL. CDR3 length: 16 residues. Trimming pared 2 bases from V and 0 bases from J, leaving 14 bases between. DNA for the CDR3: TGCGCCAGCAGCCAATTCTACAGAGACACCTCCTACGAGCAGTACTTC. It encodes CASSQFYRDTSYEQYF.

This clone was seen only a few times. The chain recombines TRBV5-1 with TRBJ2-7, with 7 bases matching TRBD1. The junction had 13 bases not matched to a gene; V was cut back by 2 bases and J by 5 bases. The V gene's germline CDR1 is SGHRS and CDR2 YFSETQ. The CDR3 extends over 16 amino acids. In DNA form, the CDR3 reads TGCGCCAGCAGCTTCGGGGCGAGACAGGGTAACCACGAGCAGTACTTC. This codes for CASSFGARQGNHEQYF. Full variable domain (missing parts from reference TRBV5-1 and TRBJ2-7): KAGVTQTPRYLIKTRGQQVTLSCSPISGHRSVSWYQQTPGQGLQFLFEYFSETQRNKGNFPGRFSGRQFSNSRSEMNVSTLELGDSALYLCASSFGARQGNHEQYFGPGTRLTVT.

The sample holds one count of this clone. J is TRBJ2-1 and V is TRBV30; the match to TRBD2 covers 9 bases. The V gene end was trimmed by 1 base and the J gene end by 6 bases; junction bases not matched to a gene: 4. The germline V gene has CDR1 GTSNPN and CDR2 SVGIG (reference sequence). The CDR3 is 14 residues long. CDR3 DNA: TGTGCCTGGAGTGCGGGACTAGCCTCCAATGAGCAGTTCTTC. This encodes CAWSAGLASNEQFF.